The present T cell receptor (beta chain) was sequenced within a study of T cells in Graves' hyperthyroidism and ophthalmopathy. Authors of the study amplified TCR beta CDR3 regions from RNA transcripts. A first-round RT-PCR of the TCR CDR3 used the HTBI primer set. Each CDR3 protein is one row after TCRdb ran MiXCR on the multiplex PCR reads. The table records roughly 400,000 distinct CDR3 sequences, around a sixth of them present only once. Findings and caveats of the study: Expanded thyroid clonotypes (above 0.001) were mostly also found in blood. Model-based prediction identified ophthalmopathy a median about 7 months prior to its onset.

Hyperthyroidism was newly diagnosed in patients aged 18 to 65 (duration under 2 months). With respect to this clonotype: Its antigen is undetermined.

CDR3 length: 15 residues. V shed 6 bases, J shed 13 bases, and the junction held 11 bases outside the gene matches. Germline loops: CDR1 LNHDA, CDR2 SQIVND (reference sequence). This TCR derives from a woman between 18 and 29 years old with Graves' hyperthyroidism that later progressed to Graves' ophthalmopathy. The sequenced material came from blood. This chain links TRBV19 with TRBJ2-1, with TRBD2 matching over 14 bases. Here the CDR3 reads CASSSITGLAGVQFF. The CDR3 DNA follows: TGTGCCAGTAGCTCAATTACGGGACTAGCGGGAGTCCAGTTCTTC.